This T cell receptor (beta chain) was sequenced for a study of blood T cell repertoires in COVID-19. Looking at the study overall: The cDNA or gDNA used as material had been derived from T cells, B-cell-depleted T cells, or PBMCs.

Trimming removed 4 bases from V and 0 bases from J; junction bases left unmatched: 3. Germline-derived CDR1 and CDR2 are SGHRS and YFSETQ. This CDR3 is 15 amino acids long. In the study's own analysis: Scientists estimated how many nucleated cells there were by amplifying reference gene primers. Some clones are missing from TCRdb's copy, which holds only in-frame ones; the method was immunoSEQ multiplex PCR. The DNA gave D and trimming, while V, J and clone size come from that table. There are some 200,000 clones in the sample; about nine tenths occur only once, and 3% to 4.5% lies in the top ten. V usage is TRBV5-1 and J usage is TRBJ1-3, with 8 bases that match TRBD1. Sequencing used PBMCs or T cells enriched from blood (not recorded which). The receptor comes from a woman in her forties with acute COVID-19. The CDR3 reads CASSKDRVSGNTIYF. The CDR3 bases are TGCGCCAGCAGCAAGGACAGGGTCTCTGGAAACACCATATATTTT.